Shown below are 31 T cell receptor beta chains from a single sample sequenced in a study of blood T cells in healthy people across ages. A J-beta primer mix and a sample-barcoded 5' primer were used in a second PCR of roughly 6 to 11 cycles. From the 5' RACE reads, TCRdb called clonotypes with MiXCR, one entry per CDR3 protein. The table includes roughly 1 million distinct CDR3 sequences, approximately 26% detected once. This sample also belongs to another study, concerning T cells of mothers and their children.

The specimen was blood. The source of these receptors is a girl aged 2-10 years in good health.

V usage is TRBV6-5 and J usage is TRBJ1-1; TRBD1 might be the D (5 bases). V lost 2 bases and J lost 6, with 13 bases in between. Germline V gene sequence: CDR1 MNHEY, CDR2 SVGAGI. This CDR3 region has 14 residues. CDR3 residues: CASSYRDGNAEAFF. CDR3 coding DNA: TGTGCCAGCAGTTACCGGGACGGGAATGCTGAAGCTTTCTTT.

This clonotype has just a few counts. V is TRBV2 and J is TRBJ1-1, with TRBD1 matching over 7 bases. The CDR3 has 10 amino acids. V shed 11 bases and J 7 bases; nucleotides not matched to a gene: 4. Germline V gene sequence: CDR1 SNHLY, CDR2 FYNNEI. The chain's CDR3 is CAVQGNEAFF. The CDR3 nucleotides read TGTGCCGTACAGGGGAATGAAGCTTTCTTT. Supplemented by reference TRBV2 and TRBJ1-1, the full variable domain reads EPEVTQTPSHQVTQMGQEVILRCVPISNHLYFYWYRQILGQKVEFLVSFYNNEISEKSEIFDDQFSVERPDGSNFTLKIRSTKLEDSAMYFCAVQGNEAFFGQGTRLTVV.

This chain links TRBV7-3 with TRBJ2-5; D call uncertain. The DNA end is more similar to TRBJ2-1, so the J call may be wrong. The CDR3 totals 14 residues. CDR1 is SGHTA, CDR2 FQGTGA, per germline. CDR3 DNA sequence: TGTGCCAGCAGCTCCCCCCCCGAGTACAATGAGCAGTTCTTC. Its translation is CASSSPPEYNEQFF.

The rearrangement uses TRBV6-2 or TRBV6-3 and TRBJ2-5; D perhaps matches TRBD2 (6 bases). The DNA end is a closer match to TRBJ2-1, so the J assignment may be wrong. There are 11 residues in the CDR3. Germline V gene sequence: CDR1 MNHEY, CDR2 SVGEGT. In nucleotides, the CDR3 is TGTGCCAGCGTCACCGGGAGTGAGCAGTTCTTC. Residues: CASVTGSEQFF.

This clonotype was observed a few times. V gene TRBV5-1 combines with J gene TRBJ1-1; 9 positions match TRBD1. V shed 3 bases, J shed 1 base, and the junction held 10 bases outside the gene matches. This CDR3 has 17 residues. The germline V gene has CDR1 SGHRS and CDR2 YFSETQ. The CDR3 nucleotides are TGCGCCAGCAGCTCGGGACAGGGAGGCTATCGGAACACTGAAGCTTTCTTT. This translates into CASSSGQGGYRNTEAFF. Using reference TRBV5-1 and TRBJ1-1 for the parts outside the CDR3, the full variable domain is KAGVTQTPRYLIKTRGQQVTLSCSPISGHRSVSWYQQTPGQGLQFLFEYFSETQRNKGNFPGRFSGRQFSNSRSEMNVSTLELGDSALYLCASSSGQGGYRNTEAFFGQGTRLTVV.

The table lists this clonotype with a few counts. The chain has TRBV28 and TRBJ2-7; 10 bases align to TRBD1. V lost 9 bases to trimming and J lost 4 bases; unmatched junction nucleotides: 3. CDR3 length: 12 residues. Germline CDR1 MDHEN, CDR2 SYDVKM. The CDR3 reads CARLGQGYEQYF. The CDR3 DNA is TGTGCCAGATTGGGACAGGGGTACGAGCAGTACTTC.

This chain links TRBV5-1 with TRBJ2-3; 10 positions agree with TRBD2. CDR3 length equals 18 residues. CDR1 SGHRS and CDR2 YFSETQ come from the germline V gene. V was pared by 0 bases and J by 1 base, with 8 bases of the junction left unmatched. The CDR3 DNA sequence: TGCGCCAGCAGCTTGGCGCTAGCGGGAGTCGGGGGCACAGATACGCAGTATTTT. It translates to CASSLALAGVGGTDTQYF.

This sequence joins TRBV20-1 and TRBJ2-2; D is possibly TRBD1 or TRBD2 (5 bases each). This CDR3 has 14 residues. CDR1 and CDR2 from the germline V gene are DFQATT and SNEGSKA (reference sequence). Trimming shortened V by 3 bases and J by 7 bases, and 15 bases separated the two germline ends. The CDR3 protein is CSASRRGRSGELFF. The CDR3, as DNA: TGCAGTGCTAGTCGTAGGGGACGGAGCGGGGAGCTGTTTTTT.

This clonotype was seen only a few times. The rearrangement joins TRBV7-3 to TRBJ2-1; D is perhaps TRBD2 (5 bases). CDR3 length equals 16 residues. The V and J ends lost 2 bases and 1 base respectively, with 12 bases between them. Germline-derived CDR1 and CDR2 are SGHTA and FQGTGA. CDR3 nucleotides: TGTGCCAGCAGCTTAGAGGGCATCGTTTCCTACAATGAGCAGTTCTTC. Protein product: CASSLEGIVSYNEQFF. Complete variable domain (other parts from reference TRBV7-3 and TRBJ2-1): GAGVSQTPSNKVTEKGKYVELRCDPISGHTALYWYRQSLGQGPEFLIYFQGTGAADDSGLPNDRFFAVRPEGSVSTLKIQRTERGDSAVYLCASSLEGIVSYNEQFFGPGTRLTVL.

This clonotype was counted only a few times. The chain combines TRBV7-2 with TRBJ2-3, with a possible D match to TRBD1 (5 bases). Germline V gene lookup returns CDR1 SGHTA and CDR2 FQGNSA. The CDR3 extends over 18 amino acids. Deletions cut 5 bases from V and 1 base from J, with 22 bases between. The CDR3 DNA follows: TGTGCCAGCAGCCCAACTCCTCTTCAGGGCCCCGGCACAGATACGCAGTATTTT. It yields the protein CASSPTPLQGPGTDTQYF.

V gene TRBV7-4 combines with J gene TRBJ2-1; D unclear. The CDR3 totals 14 residues. Per germline, CDR1 SGHVT and CDR2 SQSDAQ. The germline V and J ends were trimmed by 1 base and 7 bases, with 11 bases remaining between them. The CDR3 bases are TGTGCCAGCAGCTTAGAGGAGTTTCAGAATGAGCAGTTCTTC. Protein sequence: CASSLEEFQNEQFF.

The chain's CDR3 is CATSTERTGVEKLFF. The CDR3, as DNA: TGTGCCACCAGCACTGAAAGGACAGGAGTAGAAAAACTGTTTTTT. The chain is built from TRBV15 and TRBJ1-4, with 7 bases identical to TRBD1. The junction had 10 bases not matched to a gene; V was cut back by 4 bases and J by 8 bases. The CDR3 totals 15 residues. Germline V lookup: CDR1 LNHNV, CDR2 YYDKDF (reference sequence).

This clonotype turned up a few times. The chain recombines TRBV24-1 with TRBJ1-4; the D is unclear. CDR3 length equals 15 residues. Germline loops: CDR1 KGHDR, CDR2 SFDVKD. The V end was cut by 4 bases, the J end by 0 bases, with 8 bases between. The CDR3 DNA follows: TGTGCCACCAGTGACCGGGAGGCAACTAATGAAAAACTGTTTTTT. It specifies CATSDREATNEKLFF.

In this sample, this clonotype turned up a few times. This chain connects TRBV21-1 to TRBJ2-3. TRBV21-1 is a documented pseudogene. The CDR3 loop spans 14 amino acids. Here the CDR3 reads CASRGTPFTDTQYF. The CDR3 DNA is TGTGCCAGCCGTGGAACACCCTTCACAGATACGCAGTATTTT.

This clonotype turned up a few times. The chain carries TRBV7-9 and TRBJ1-1; D is unclear. Germline loops: CDR1 SEHNR, CDR2 FQNEAQ (reference sequence). Deletions cut 3 bases from V and 1 base from J, with 12 bases between. This CDR3 spans 15 amino acids. The CDR3 DNA reads TGTGCCAGCAGCTTCGGGTTCGCAGCGAACACTGAAGCTTTCTTT. Protein sequence: CASSFGFAANTEAFF.

The V gene is TRBV11-2, the J gene TRBJ2-2; tentatively, D is TRBD1 (6 bases). Germline V CDR1 and CDR2: SGHAT, FQNNGV. The CDR3 loop spans 21 amino acids. The germline V and J ends were trimmed by 5 bases and 1 base, with 29 bases remaining between them. CDR3 region: CASSDPFRTGSAYKNTGELFF. CDR3 DNA sequence: TGTGCCAGCAGCGACCCATTTAGAACAGGGTCAGCGTACAAGAACACCGGGGAGCTGTTTTTT.

V usage is TRBV12-3 or TRBV12-4 and J usage is TRBJ2-5, with D possibly matching TRBD2 (6 bases). Trimming stripped 8 bases from V and 7 bases from J, with 11 bases between. The CDR3 has 11 amino acids. The CDR3 region is CASQRAGTQYF. Written as DNA, the CDR3 is TGTGCCAGCCAGCGAGCGGGGACCCAGTACTTC.

The sample holds a few counts of this clonotype. The rearrangement uses TRBV25-1 and TRBJ2-1; 16 bases match TRBD2. This CDR3 has 19 amino acids. CDR1 MGHDK and CDR2 SYGVNS come from the germline V gene. Trimming took 5 bases from V and 3 from J; bases not matched to a gene: 10. This CDR3 reads CASSPPGTSGGAVYNEQFF. DNA for the CDR3: TGTGCCAGCAGTCCACCCGGGACTAGCGGGGGGGCCGTCTACAATGAGCAGTTCTTC.

The chain combines TRBV6-2 or TRBV6-3 with TRBJ2-3, with no clear D. There are 13 residues in the CDR3. The germline V gene encodes CDR1 MNHEY and CDR2 SVGEGT. V was clipped by 4 bases and J by 4 bases, with 9 bases between them. CDR3 bases: TGTGCCAGCAGTTCTACTTCGTCAGATACGCAGTATTTT. It encodes CASSSTSSDTQYF.

The chain employs TRBV21-1 and TRBJ1-1; the listed D gene, TRBD1, was not tested against the DNA. TRBV21-1 is designated a pseudogene. The CDR3 length is 15 residues. CDR3 in amino acids: CASSKFWGLDTEAFF. CDR3 bases: TGTGCCAGCAGCAAATTCTGGGGGCTCGACACTGAAGCTTTCTTT.

On this clonotype itself: One junction end disagrees with the germline gene, perhaps due to a read error. V is TRBV15 and J is TRBJ2-5; 10 nucleotides line up with TRBD1. Germline CDR1 LNHNV, CDR2 YYDKDF (reference sequence). This CDR3 is 13 amino acids long. CDR3 nucleotide sequence: TGTGCCACCAGCAAGTACCGGGACAGGGGTCTGGAGTTC. It encodes CATSKYRDRGLEF.

This clonotype turned up a few times. The V gene is TRBV3-1, the J gene TRBJ2-7, with D maybe TRBD1 (5 bases). Trimming took 2 bases from V and 4 from J, leaving 12 bases between them. The germline V gene encodes CDR1 LGHDT and CDR2 YNNKEL (reference sequence). CDR3 length: 14 amino acids. The CDR3 DNA is TGTGCCAGCAGCCAATTAGGGGCGGAATACGAGCAGTACTTC. This gives the protein CASSQLGAEYEQYF.

This clonotype was found a few times. The V gene is TRBV2, the J gene TRBJ1-5; tentative D call: TRBD1 (6 bases). The CDR3 loop spans 14 amino acids. Germline CDR1 reads SNHLY; CDR2 reads FYNNEI. The V and J ends lost 7 bases and 4 bases respectively, with 14 bases between them. CDR3 residues: CASNSQGPNQPQHF. In DNA, the CDR3 is TGTGCCAGCAATTCTCAGGGGCCGAATCAGCCCCAGCATTTT. Using reference TRBV2 and TRBJ1-5 for the parts outside the CDR3, the full variable domain is EPEVTQTPSHQVTQMGQEVILRCVPISNHLYFYWYRQILGQKVEFLVSFYNNEISEKSEIFDDQFSVERPDGSNFTLKIRSTKLEDSAMYFCASNSQGPNQPQHFGDGTRLSIL.

The chain uses TRBV5-1 and TRBJ2-3; D call uncertain. Germline V gene sequence: CDR1 SGHRS, CDR2 YFSETQ. The CDR3 runs 15 residues. Trimming took off 0 bases at V and 2 bases at J, with 10 bases between the two ends. The CDR3 bases are TGCGCCAGCAGCTTGGCCGGACGGTTCACAGATACGCAGTATTTT. Translating gives CASSLAGRFTDTQYF.

V usage is TRBV7-9 and J usage is TRBJ1-5; D not certain. The CDR3 has 15 amino acids. V was trimmed by 1 base and J by 0 bases, leaving 7 bases between them. Germline V gene data show CDR1 as SEHNR and CDR2 as FQNEAQ (reference sequence). The CDR3 coding sequence is TGTGCCAGCAGCTTAGGCCTTGATAGCAATCAGCCCCAGCATTTT. Translation gives CASSLGLDSNQPQHF.

This clonotype was counted ten times or more. The J gene is TRBJ1-2, the V gene TRBV3-1; D gene unclear. Trimming shortened V by 5 bases and J by 8 bases, and 15 bases separated the two germline ends. Germline V gene data show CDR1 as LGHDT and CDR2 as YNNKEL (reference sequence). The CDR3 has 13 residues. The CDR3 DNA sequence: TGTGCCAGCAGCAGCAATAATGCAGACGGCTACACCTTC. This encodes CASSSNNADGYTF.

The chain combines TRBV7-9 with TRBJ2-1; 10 nucleotides agree with TRBD2. The CDR3 is 16 residues long. V lost 5 bases, J lost 0 bases, and 4 bases stayed unmatched. Germline loops: CDR1 SEHNR, CDR2 FQNEAQ (reference sequence). The DNA for the CDR3 is TGTGCCAGCAGCACCGGACTAGCGGTCTCCTACAATGAGCAGTTCTTC. As protein: CASSTGLAVSYNEQFF.

This clonotype came up a few times. This sequence joins TRBV12-5 and TRBJ2-5; tentatively, D is TRBD2 (5 bases). Trimming removed 1 base at V and 3 bases at J, with 6 bases between. The CDR3 runs to 13 residues. The germline V gene has CDR1 LGHNT and CDR2 FRNRAP. The CDR3 reads CASGLGREETQYF. The CDR3 DNA reads TGTGCTAGTGGTTTGGGGCGGGAAGAGACCCAGTACTTC. The variable domain in full, with the rest retrieved from reference TRBV12-5 and TRBJ2-5, is DARVTQTPRHKVTEMGQEVTMRCQPILGHNTVFWYRQTMMQGLELLAYFRNRAPLDDSGMPKDRFSAEMPDATLATLKIQPSEPRDSAVYFCASGLGREETQYFGPGTRLLVL.

There are a few counts of this clonotype. This chain connects TRBV5-6 to TRBJ1-1; D not certain. Per the germline V gene, CDR1 is SGHDT and CDR2 is YYEEEE. V was pared by 1 base and J by 4 bases, with 14 bases between. The CDR3 sequence is 15 residues long. The CDR3 loop reads CASSLFTDRITEAFF. The CDR3 DNA reads TGTGCCAGCAGCTTGTTTACGGACCGTATCACTGAAGCTTTCTTT.

The V and J genes are TRBV14 and TRBJ2-5; unclear D gene. V dropped 5 bases and J dropped 5 bases, with 15 bases sitting between them. CDR1 SGHDN and CDR2 FVKESK come from the germline V gene. The CDR3 has 14 residues. The CDR3 protein is CASSSVPDGETQYF. In DNA form, the CDR3 reads TGTGCCAGCAGCTCAGTCCCGGATGGCGAGACCCAGTACTTC.

In its sample, this clonotype was seen a few times. DNA for the CDR3: TGTGCCAGCAGCTCCCGGTTCGAAGGCGGCTACACCTTC. Its translation: CASSSRFEGGYTF. The chain is built from TRBV7-2 and TRBJ1-2, with no clear D. Trimming pared 4 bases from V and 8 bases from J, leaving 14 bases between. The germline CDR1 and CDR2 sequences are SGHTA and FQGNSA. The CDR3 is 13 residues long.